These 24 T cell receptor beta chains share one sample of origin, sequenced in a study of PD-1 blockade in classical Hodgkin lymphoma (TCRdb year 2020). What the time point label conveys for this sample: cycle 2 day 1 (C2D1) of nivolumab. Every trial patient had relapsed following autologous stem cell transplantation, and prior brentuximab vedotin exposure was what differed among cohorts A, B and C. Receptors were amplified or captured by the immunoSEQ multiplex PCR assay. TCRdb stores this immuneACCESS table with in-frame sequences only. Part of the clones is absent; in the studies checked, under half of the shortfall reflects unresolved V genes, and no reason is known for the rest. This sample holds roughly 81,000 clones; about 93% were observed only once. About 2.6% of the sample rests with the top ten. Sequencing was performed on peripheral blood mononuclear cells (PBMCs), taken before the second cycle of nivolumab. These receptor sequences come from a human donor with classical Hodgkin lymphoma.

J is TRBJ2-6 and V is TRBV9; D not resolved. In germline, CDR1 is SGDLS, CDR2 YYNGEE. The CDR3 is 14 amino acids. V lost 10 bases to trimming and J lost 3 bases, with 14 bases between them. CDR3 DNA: TGTGCCTCCAACCGGGTAGGTGGGGCCAACGTCCTGACTTTC. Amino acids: CASNRVGGANVLTF.

The CDR3 DNA sequence: TGTGTCATGATCCTCCGGGACCGACGCCAGTTCTTC. The encoded protein is CVMILRDRRQFF. The chain is built from TRBV30 and TRBJ2-1, with D perhaps matching TRBD1 or TRBD2 (5 bases each). The CDR3 length is 12 residues. The germline CDR1 and CDR2 sequences are GTSNPN and SVGIG (reference sequence).

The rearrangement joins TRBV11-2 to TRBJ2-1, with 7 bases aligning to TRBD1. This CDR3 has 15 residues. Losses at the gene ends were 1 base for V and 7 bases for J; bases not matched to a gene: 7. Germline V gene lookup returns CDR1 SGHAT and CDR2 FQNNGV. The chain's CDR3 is CASSLGTGGVNEQFF. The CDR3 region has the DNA TGTGCCAGCAGCTTAGGGACAGGTGGGGTGAATGAGCAGTTCTTC.

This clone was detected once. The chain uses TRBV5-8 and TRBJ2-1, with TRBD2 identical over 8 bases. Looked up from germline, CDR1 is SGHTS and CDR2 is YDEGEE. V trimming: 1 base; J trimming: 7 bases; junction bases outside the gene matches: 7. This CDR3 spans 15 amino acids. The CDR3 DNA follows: TGTGCCAGCAGCTTGAGGGGGGGCGGGAGGAATGAGCAGTTCTTC. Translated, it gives CASSLRGGGRNEQFF. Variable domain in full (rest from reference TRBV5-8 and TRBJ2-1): EAGVTQSPTHLIKTRGQQATLRCSPISGHTSVYWYQQALGLGLQFLLWYDEGEERNRGNFPPRFSGRQFPNYSSELNVNALELEDSALYLCASSLRGGGRNEQFFGPGTRLTVL.

The CDR3 loop is CASSQELNEKLFF. The CDR3 DNA reads as TGTGCCAGCAGCCAAGAGCTTAATGAAAAACTGTTTTTT. The chain links TRBV14 to TRBJ1-4; unclear D gene. The V and J ends lost 0 bases and 4 bases respectively, with 3 bases between them. Germline V lookup: CDR1 SGHDN, CDR2 FVKESK. This CDR3 comprises 13 residues.

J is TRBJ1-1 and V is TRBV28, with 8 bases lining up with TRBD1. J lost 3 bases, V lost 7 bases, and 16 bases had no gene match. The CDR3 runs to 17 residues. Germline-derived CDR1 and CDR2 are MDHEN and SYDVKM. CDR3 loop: CASTSGQGLSLYTEAFF. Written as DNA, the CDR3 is TGTGCCAGCACCTCTGGACAGGGCTTGTCCTTGTACACTGAAGCTTTCTTT.

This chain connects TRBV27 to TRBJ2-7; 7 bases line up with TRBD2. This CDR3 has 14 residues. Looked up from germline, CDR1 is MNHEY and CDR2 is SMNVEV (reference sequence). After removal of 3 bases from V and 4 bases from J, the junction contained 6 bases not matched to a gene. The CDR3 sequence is CASSLAGEGYEQYF. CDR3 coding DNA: TGTGCCAGCAGTTTGGCGGGAGAAGGGTACGAGCAGTACTTC.

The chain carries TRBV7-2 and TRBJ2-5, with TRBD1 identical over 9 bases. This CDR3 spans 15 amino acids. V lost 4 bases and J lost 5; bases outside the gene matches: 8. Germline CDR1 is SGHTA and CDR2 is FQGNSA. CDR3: CASSSTGGAGETQYF. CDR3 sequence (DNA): TGTGCCAGCAGCTCAACAGGGGGCGCGGGGGAGACCCAGTACTTC.

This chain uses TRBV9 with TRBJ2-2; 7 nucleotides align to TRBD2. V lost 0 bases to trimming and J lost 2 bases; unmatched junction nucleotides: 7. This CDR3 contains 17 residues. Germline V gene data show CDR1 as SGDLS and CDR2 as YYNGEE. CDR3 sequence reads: CASSVAGRLANTGELFF. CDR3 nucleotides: TGTGCCAGCAGCGTAGCGGGGAGACTAGCTAACACCGGGGAGCTGTTTTTT.

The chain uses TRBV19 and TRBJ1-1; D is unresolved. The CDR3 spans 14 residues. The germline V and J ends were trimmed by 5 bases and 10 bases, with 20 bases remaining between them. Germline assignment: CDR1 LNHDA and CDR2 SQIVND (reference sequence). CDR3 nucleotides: TGTGCCAGTAGTTTTATGGACCGCCAAATTGGAGCTTTCTTT. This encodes CASSFMDRQIGAFF. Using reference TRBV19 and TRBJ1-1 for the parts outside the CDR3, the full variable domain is DGGITQSPKYLFRKEGQNVTLSCEQNLNHDAMYWYRQDPGQGLRLIYYSQIVNDFQKGDIAEGYSVSREKKESFPLTVTSAQKNPTAFYLCASSFMDRQIGAFFGQGTRLTVV.

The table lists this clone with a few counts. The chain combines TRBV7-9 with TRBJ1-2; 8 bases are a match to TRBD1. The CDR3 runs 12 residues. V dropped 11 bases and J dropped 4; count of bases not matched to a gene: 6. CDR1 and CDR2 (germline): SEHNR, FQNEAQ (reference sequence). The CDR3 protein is CASGQAFYGYTF. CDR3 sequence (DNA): TGTGCCTCGGGACAGGCCTTCTATGGCTACACCTTC.

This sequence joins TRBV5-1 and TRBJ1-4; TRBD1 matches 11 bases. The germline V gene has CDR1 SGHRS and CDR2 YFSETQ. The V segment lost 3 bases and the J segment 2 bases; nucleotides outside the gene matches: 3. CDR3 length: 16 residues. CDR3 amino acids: CASSWGQGVTNEKLFF. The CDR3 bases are TGCGCCAGCAGCTGGGGACAGGGGGTGACTAATGAAAAACTGTTTTTT. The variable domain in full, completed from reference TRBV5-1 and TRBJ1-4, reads KAGVTQTPRYLIKTRGQQVTLSCSPISGHRSVSWYQQTPGQGLQFLFEYFSETQRNKGNFPGRFSGRQFSNSRSEMNVSTLELGDSALYLCASSWGQGVTNEKLFFGSGTQLSVL.

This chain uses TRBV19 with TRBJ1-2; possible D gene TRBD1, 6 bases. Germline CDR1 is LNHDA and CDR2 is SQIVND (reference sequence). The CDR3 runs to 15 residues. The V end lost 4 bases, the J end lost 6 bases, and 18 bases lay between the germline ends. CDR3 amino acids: CASSRGETGRHGYTF. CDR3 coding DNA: TGTGCCAGTAGTAGAGGGGAGACAGGTCGGCATGGCTACACCTTC.

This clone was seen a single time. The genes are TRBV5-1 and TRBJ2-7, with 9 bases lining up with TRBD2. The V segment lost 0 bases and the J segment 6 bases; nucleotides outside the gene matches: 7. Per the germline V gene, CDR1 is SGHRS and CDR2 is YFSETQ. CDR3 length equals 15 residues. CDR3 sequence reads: CASSLELAGAPEQYF. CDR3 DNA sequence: TGCGCCAGCAGCTTGGAATTAGCGGGAGCACCCGAGCAGTACTTC.

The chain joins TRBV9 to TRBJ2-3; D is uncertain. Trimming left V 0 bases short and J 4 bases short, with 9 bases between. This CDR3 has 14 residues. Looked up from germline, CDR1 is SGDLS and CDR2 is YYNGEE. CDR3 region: CASSVDGLADTQYF. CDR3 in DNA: TGTGCCAGCAGCGTAGATGGATTGGCAGATACGCAGTATTTT.

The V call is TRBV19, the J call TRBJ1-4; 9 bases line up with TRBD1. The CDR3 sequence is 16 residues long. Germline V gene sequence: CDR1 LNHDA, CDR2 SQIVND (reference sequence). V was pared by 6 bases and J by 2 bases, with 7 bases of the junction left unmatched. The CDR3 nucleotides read TGTGCCAGTAGCTCCGGGACAGGGTCTACTAATGAAAAACTGTTTTTT. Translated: CASSSGTGSTNEKLFF.

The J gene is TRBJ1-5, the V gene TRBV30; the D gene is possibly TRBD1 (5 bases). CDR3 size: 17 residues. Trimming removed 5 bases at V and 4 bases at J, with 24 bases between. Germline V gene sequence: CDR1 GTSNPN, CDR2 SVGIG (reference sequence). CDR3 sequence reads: CAWGEAGPTVINQPQHF. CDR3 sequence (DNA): TGTGCCTGGGGGGAAGCGGGGCCGACGGTTATTAATCAGCCCCAGCATTTT.

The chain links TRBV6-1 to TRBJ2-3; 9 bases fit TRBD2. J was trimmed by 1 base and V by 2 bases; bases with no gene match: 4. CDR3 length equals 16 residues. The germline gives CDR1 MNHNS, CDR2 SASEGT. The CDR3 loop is CASSERAGGGTDTQYF. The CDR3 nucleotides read TGTGCCAGCAGTGAAAGGGCGGGAGGGGGCACAGATACGCAGTATTTT.

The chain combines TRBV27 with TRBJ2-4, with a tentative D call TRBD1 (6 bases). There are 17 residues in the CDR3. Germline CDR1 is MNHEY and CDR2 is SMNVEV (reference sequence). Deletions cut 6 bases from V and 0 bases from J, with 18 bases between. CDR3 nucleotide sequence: TGTGCCAGCAGCCGACCGGACAGTCTTCTAGCCAAAAACATTCAGTACTTC. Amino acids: CASSRPDSLLAKNIQYF.

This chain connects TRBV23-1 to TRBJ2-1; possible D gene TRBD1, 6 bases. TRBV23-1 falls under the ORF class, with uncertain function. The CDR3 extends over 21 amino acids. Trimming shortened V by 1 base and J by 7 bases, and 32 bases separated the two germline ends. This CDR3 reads CASSQCHSAPLYRVDGNEQFF. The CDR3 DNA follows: TGCGCCAGCAGTCAATGTCACTCGGCCCCTCTCTACAGGGTGGACGGGAATGAGCAGTTCTTC.

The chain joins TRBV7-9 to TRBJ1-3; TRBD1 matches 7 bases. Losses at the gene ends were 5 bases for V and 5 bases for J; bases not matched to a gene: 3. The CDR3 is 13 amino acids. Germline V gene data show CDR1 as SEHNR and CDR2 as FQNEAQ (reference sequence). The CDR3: CASSRTGRNTIYF. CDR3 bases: TGTGCCAGCAGCCGGACAGGTCGAAACACCATATATTTT.

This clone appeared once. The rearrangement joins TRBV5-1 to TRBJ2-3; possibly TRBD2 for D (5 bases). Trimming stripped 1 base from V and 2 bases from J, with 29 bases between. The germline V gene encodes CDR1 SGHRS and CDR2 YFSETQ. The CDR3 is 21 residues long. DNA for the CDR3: TGCGCCAGCAGCTTGTCAGTTTGGAGAGGACCGGGAATCCCACACACAGATACGCAGTATTTT. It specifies CASSLSVWRGPGIPHTDTQYF.

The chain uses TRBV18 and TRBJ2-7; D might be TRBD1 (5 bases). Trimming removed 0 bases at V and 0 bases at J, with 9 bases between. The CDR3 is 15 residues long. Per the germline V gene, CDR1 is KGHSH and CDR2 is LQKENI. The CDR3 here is CASSPPQGLSYEQYF. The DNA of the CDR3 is TGTGCCAGCTCACCACCGCAGGGCCTCTCCTACGAGCAGTACTTC.

Here the CDR3 reads CASGRDLYGYTF. The CDR3 DNA reads as TGTGCCAGCGGACGGGACCTCTATGGCTACACCTTC. The genes are TRBV21-1 and TRBJ1-2. TRBV21-1 is deemed a pseudogene. The CDR3 extends over 12 amino acids.